The clone carrying this T cell receptor beta chain was found once. The sample originates from a study of blood T cell repertoires in COVID-19. With 0 bases clipped from V and 7 bases from J, the junction kept 4 bases outside the gene matches. Germline assignment: CDR1 MDHEN and CDR2 SYDVKM. This CDR3 has 16 residues. As processed by the authors: Estimation of nucleated cell counts was performed using reference gene primer amplification. The method was immunoSEQ multiplex PCR; TCRdb's version includes in-frame clones alone and lacks a portion of them. That table supplies the V and J calls and clone size; D and trimming were determined from the DNA. The data hold 200,000 to 300,000 clones, with 70% to 90% observed a single time.

The sequence was obtained from a human donor in a cohort sampled during active COVID-19. This chain joins TRBV28 and TRBJ1-5; 12 bases agree with TRBD1. The sample was peripheral blood. The CDR3 DNA sequence: TGTGCCAGCAGTTTATGGGGACAGGGGGCTGGACAGCCCCAGCATTTT. Encoded protein: CASSLWGQGAGQPQHF.